These T cell receptor beta chains were read from a single sample in a study of cytomegalovirus exposure and HLA in healthy donors. Generated by immunoSEQ multiplex PCR, the TCRdb table keeps only in-frame clones and is missing some. The sample carries 95,000 to 110,000 clones, roughly four fifths recorded once. Input material: PBMCs. The receptors were sampled from a man between 18 and 29 years old in good health and CMV-seronegative. CDR3s include the opening cysteine and the closing phenylalanine or tryptophan. The order of the fields is CDR3 DNA, CDR3 protein, D gene, V gene, clone size, J gene. A D gene is named only where the DNA matches it firmly. Expanded clones are given a class, and other clones once, few, many or no size at all.

DNA: TGTGCCAGCAGCCGGGGGGGCCAAGAGACCCAGTACTTC
CDR3: CASSRGGQETQYF
D: TRBD2
V: TRBV7-3
size: few
J: TRBJ2-5

DNA: TGTGCCAGCAGCCTGCAGGGTTTGCGGACCTTC
CDR3: CASSLQGLRTF
D: .
V: TRBV7-9
size: .
J: TRBJ1-2

DNA: TGTGCCAGCAGCTTGGTCGGGAATGGGGAGCTGTTTTTT
CDR3: CASSLVGNGELFF
D: .
V: TRBV5-5
size: .
J: TRBJ2-2

DNA: TGTGCCAGCAGTGGGGAAAGACAGGGAGCAGATACGCAGTATTTT
CDR3: CASSGERQGADTQYF
D: TRBD1
V: TRBV2
size: once
J: TRBJ2-3

DNA: TGTGCCAGCAGCCAAGTAAAAGGAGAGGGGACTCCTAACTATGGCTACACCTTC
CDR3: CASSQVKGEGTPNYGYTF
D: .
V: TRBV4-2
size: .
J: TRBJ1-2

DNA: TGTGCCAGCAGTTCTATCCCGGGGGGCAATCAGCCCCAGCATTTT
CDR3: CASSSIPGGNQPQHF
D: .
V: TRBV6-5
size: .
J: TRBJ1-5

DNA: TGCGCCAGCAGCCATATATACGAGCAGTACTTC
CDR3: CASSHIYEQYF
D: .
V: TRBV4-1
size: few
J: TRBJ2-7

DNA: TGTGCCAGCAGCTCTACAGGGGGCGATATCGGGGAGCTGTTTTTT
CDR3: CASSSTGGDIGELFF
D: TRBD1
V: TRBV6-5
size: .
J: TRBJ2-2

DNA: TGTGCCAGCAGCGCCCGAGCCCAGGCGTGGGCAACTAATGAAAAACTGTTTTTT
CDR3: CASSARAQAWATNEKLFF
D: .
V: TRBV7-6
size: .
J: TRBJ1-4

DNA: TGTGCCAGCACCAAAGGGGACTCTGGAAACACCATATATTTT
CDR3: CASTKGDSGNTIYF
D: .
V: TRBV9
size: .
J: TRBJ1-3

DNA: TGTGCCAGCAGTGGCGGGGACTCATCCTCTGGGGCCAACGTCCTGACTTTC
CDR3: CASSGGDSSSGANVLTF
D: .
V: TRBV6-1
size: many
J: TRBJ2-6

DNA: TGCAGCGCCCACGTCACAGGGCGAGAGACCCAGTACTTC
CDR3: CSAHVTGRETQYF
D: .
V: TRBV29-1
size: .
J: TRBJ2-5

DNA: TGTGCCAGCAGCTTAGTGGGGGGTACGTACGAGCAGTACTTC
CDR3: CASSLVGGTYEQYF
D: .
V: TRBV7-6
size: .
J: TRBJ2-7

DNA: TGTGCCAGCCGGGGGACGACAGCGAACACTGAAGCTTTCTTT
CDR3: CASRGTTANTEAFF
D: .
V: TRBV27
size: once
J: TRBJ1-1

DNA: TGTGCCAGCAGGACCCTAGCGGGGGCCACAGATACGCAGTATTTT
CDR3: CASRTLAGATDTQYF
D: TRBD2
V: TRBV2
size: .
J: TRBJ2-3

DNA: TGTGCCAGCAGCCAAGAGGGAGTAGAGCCCCAGCATTTT
CDR3: CASSQEGVEPQHF
D: .
V: TRBV4-2
size: .
J: TRBJ1-5

DNA: TGTGCCAGCTCACCGTCCCTGGACAGCTCCCTAAATGGCTACCCCTTC
CDR3: CASSPSLDSSLNGYPF
D: .
V: TRBV18
size: .
J: TRBJ1-2